A selection of T cell receptor beta chains follows, all from one sample in a study of blood T cell repertoires in COVID-19. The assay was immunoSEQ multiplex PCR, and TCRdb's table has in-frame clones only and misses some. The data contain 100,000 or so clones, about nine tenths of them singletons. What was sequenced was peripheral blood. These receptors were taken from a woman aged 45-65 years in a cohort sampled during active COVID-19. Both conserved end residues are trimmed from each CDR3. A D gene is named only where the DNA matches it firmly.

d_gene	v_gene	j_gene	CDR3aa
.	TRBV10-3	TRBJ2-3	ANAQGGTTDTQY
TRBD1	TRBV5-5	TRBJ2-6	ASSRDSYFSGANVLT
TRBD2	TRBV28	TRBJ2-4	ASSPALAGLKNIQY
TRBD1	TRBV6-6	TRBJ1-5	ASSMTGVDSNQPQH
.	TRBV6-6	TRBJ1-5	ASRPGGAVQPQH
.	TRBV6-1	TRBJ1-1	ASSDQYSTGTEAF
.	TRBV11-2	TRBJ2-1	ASRQGNYNEQF
TRBD1	TRBV19	TRBJ1-3	ASSIALDRRDLIRGNTIY
TRBD1	TRBV27	TRBJ1-1	ASSSDRGRGNTEAF
.	TRBV5-1	TRBJ1-2	ASSLEGAGYT
.	TRBV28	TRBJ2-3	ASRAGTDTQY
TRBD1	TRBV5-1	TRBJ2-7	ASSPGRGLEQY
TRBD1	TRBV6-5	TRBJ2-1	ASSSHALDRGNEQF
TRBD2	TRBV11-3	TRBJ2-3	ASSPPNSGSTADTQY
TRBD1	TRBV6-2/TRBV6-3	TRBJ1-1	ASSYPHRDRRNTEAF
.	TRBV7-2	TRBJ2-7	ASSRGDSYEQY
.	TRBV3-1/TRBV3-2	TRBJ2-7	ASSQDLGLPYEQY
.	TRBV28	TRBJ2-7	ASSVASKGAYEQY